The clone carrying this TCR beta chain has just one count. Antigen unknown. The same CDR3 can be traced to other DNA sequences in this sample. Primers: 60 Vbeta forward and 13 Jbeta reverse. Using immunoSEQ multiplex PCR, the repertoire was profiled, and TCRdb retains in-frame clones only, with some absent. The sample has over 150,000 clones; approximately 85% are singletons. The sample comes from a study of cytomegalovirus exposure and HLA in healthy donors. Notes on the study in general: In a later analysis, HLA-associated beta chains showed higher expansion and lower generation probabilities than comparable chains. Later, an analysis found that common viral pathogens appeared to be linked with several of the most significant clusters. For most TCR beta V segments, an earlier analysis put the productive rate at about 87% or about 30% of the time.

The V segment lost 0 bases and the J segment 4 bases; nucleotides outside the gene matches: 9. The CDR3 is 16 amino acids. From germline, CDR1 is SGHRS and CDR2 YFSETQ. The origin of this receptor is a woman between 45 and 60 years old in good health and CMV-seropositive. The sequencing input was PBMCs. The chain joins TRBV5-1 to TRBJ2-7; TRBD1 matches 8 bases. In DNA, the CDR3 is TGCGCCAGCAGCTTGGTTGACGGGACAGGAGCATACGAGCAGTACTTC. As protein: CASSLVDGTGAYEQYF.